The source of this T cell receptor beta chain is a study of regulatory T cells in long-lasting Graves disease (dated by TCRdb to about 2021). Background for the entire study: Patients with newly diagnosed Graves' disease had been on antithyroid drugs for under 3 months. The study was registered as a clinical trial and conducted in China. Patients with persistent Graves' disease were compared with patients with newly diagnosed Graves' disease using TCR sequencing and RNA sequencing of peripheral blood. A total of around 35 samples underwent TCR sequencing, from about 13 patients with persistent Graves' disease and 20 or so patients with newly diagnosed Graves' disease. The research as a whole found: Compared with newly diagnosed patients, persistent Graves' disease patients had lower TCR Shannon entropy and fewer highly expanded clones, which suggests clonal expansion. TRBV28, TRBJ1-2 and TRBJ2-5 were preferentially used in persistent disease, while TRBV20-1 and TRBJ2-1 were favored in newly diagnosed disease. The study examined only peripheral blood because the primary lesion, thyroid tissue, could not be accessed. Only the TCR beta chain was sequenced and analyzed. A larger number of public clonotypes was shared among persistent patients (approximately 2,500) than among newly diagnosed patients (roughly 970). As a limitation, the authors acknowledged that the small sample size may reduce accuracy.

V is clipped by 2 bases and J by 8 bases, and the sequence between their germline boundaries is 16 bases long. Reading the germline V gene gives CDR1 SNHLY and CDR2 FYNNEI. The CDR3 numbers 15 residues from cysteine through phenylalanine. Of the read, only the CDR3 DNA is kept; its 45 bases are in frame from base 1. The library was made by multiplex PCR. The sample was run on an Illumina HiSeq 4000. CDR3 regions were amplified by Arm-PCR with iRepertoire HTBI primers to construct TCR beta libraries. Before sequencing, the PCR products went through gel purification. On the authors' methods: A total of around 66 TRBV and 14 TRBJ segments were identified across samples and were used for gene usage analysis of CDR3 amino acid clonotypes. COPE and FqMerger were used to merge filtered high-quality paired reads into contigs. BLAST was used to align contigs to IMGT TRBV, TRBD and TRBJ reference genes, with CDR3 defined following IMGT. Any clonotype with a frequency above 0.1% was classified as a highly expanded clone. Repertoire diversity was measured by Shannon entropy, and V-J evenness by the Gini coefficient. A clonotype was considered public if more than one individual shared it. TCRdb reprocessing: public reads trimmed at Q25 with fastp, clones called with MiXCR, in-frame beta chains kept. Rows merge per CDR3 protein into single entries with the most common DNA and genes. The V and J calls were determined by TCRdb, not by the authors. The sample table records 680,000 or so distinct CDR3 sequences; around 17% of these occur just once. Around 18% of the sample is held by the ten biggest clonotypes.

This clonotype showed up just a few times. Its antigen remains undetermined. Base qualities are not recorded, but no much larger clone differs from it by a single base. Interpreted using the paper, the time point label stands for: newly diagnosed GD, antithyroid drugs for less than 3 months. For both TCR sequencing and RNA sequencing, RNA was extracted from PBMCs in TRIzol. Graves' disease was diagnosed according to American Thyroid Association guidelines. Patients for the study were recruited at an endocrinology department in Xi'an, China. From each patient, nine milliliters of peripheral blood was collected into an EDTA anticoagulant tube. PBMCs were isolated by Ficoll Paque Plus density gradient separation without further T cell sorting. RNA quality was checked with an Agilent 2100 Bioanalyzer and agarose gel, and concentration with a NanoDrop 2000. This sample also belongs to another study, concerning T cells in Graves' hyperthyroidism and ophthalmopathy. The second paper states: A patient counted as having stable Graves' hyperthyroidism if no progression to ophthalmopathy occurred over 18 months of follow-up. Hyperthyroidism patients were aged 18 to 65 years and newly diagnosed, with disease duration of less than 2 months. The study excluded patients with uncontrolled infections, other autoimmune diseases, pregnancy or lactation. Diagnoses were established on the basis of clinical symptoms, serum thyroxine and TRAb, thyroid ultrasound, and orbital computed tomography. A first-round RT-PCR of the TCR CDR3 used the HTBI primer set with the Qiagen OneStep RT-PCR kit. Most expanded thyroid clonotypes (frequency above 0.001) were also found in blood, which suggests that blood repertoires may mirror thyroid immune responses. A model built on a 13 V-J signature distinguished ophthalmopathy from stable hyperthyroidism, reaching about 88% sensitivity and about 81% specificity in cross-validation and 80%/75% in testing. In validation, the model predicted progression to ophthalmopathy a median of roughly 6.1 months before onset, with 70% to 71% sensitivity and about 72% specificity. To identify TCR V-J signatures that set the groups apart, the researchers used a discovery cohort of 100 patients, made up of about 44 with Graves' ophthalmopathy and about 55 with stable Graves' hyperthyroidism. Prospective prediction of ophthalmopathy was tested in an independent validation cohort of fewer than 20 hyperthyroidism patients and 17 patients who later progressed to ophthalmopathy. The roughly 91 discovery patients were randomly divided into training and test sets at a 7:3 ratio. Thyroid tissue and blood T-cell repertoires from six or seven Graves' hyperthyroidism patients were also compared in the study. After sampling, hyperthyroidism patients received methimazole starting at 30 mg daily, and ophthalmopathy patients received high-dose intravenous methylprednisolone. Libraries were constructed in a second round of multiplex PCR, after which size selection and purification were carried out. Paired-end sequencing of the libraries was performed with 100 bp reads on an Illumina HiSeq2000. SOAPnuke was used to process the raw data, throwing out any read that contained adapters or uncalled bases, had a mean Phred below 15, or lacked an exact constant-primer or identifier match. COPE v1.2.5 was used to merge the high-quality paired reads, and each unique nucleotide sequence was defined as a clonotype. Clonotypes were aligned to IMGT TRBV, TRBD and TRBJ reference segments using MiTCR v1.1. The analysis was restricted to V-J combinations with a frequency above 0.0001, which together covered about 99% of the repertoires. The TCS score was defined as the ratio of F50 (clonal expansion) to E x V (chaos), calculated using BLOSUM62-based TCRdist between CDR3 peptides within each V-J. Welch's t-statistics and random forest reduced fewer than 550 V-J features to under 15, which were used in a naive Bayes classifier (R e1071). No statistical method was used to set the sample size in advance, and investigators knew the group allocation. The paper describes TCR Vbeta CDR3 sequencing of around 140 peripheral blood samples, made up of 43 ophthalmopathy patients, around 78 hyperthyroidism patients and about 17 progressor patients.

The chain is encoded by TRBV2 joined to TRBJ2-1; TRBD2 is a possible D gene, resting on 5 matching bases. This TCR came from a woman aged 25 to 39 with Graves disease. Donor details come from another sample of the same person, matched by shared clones. Here the sequenced sample was peripheral blood mononuclear cells (PBMCs), taken at new diagnosis, from a patient treated with antithyroid drugs. This receptor has the CDR3 CASSELGVSPDEQFF. The nucleotide sequence reads as follows: TGTGCCAGCAGTGAACTGGGAGTCTCTCCGGATGAGCAGTTCTTC. Reference TRBV2 and TRBJ2-1 proteins supply the regions before and after the CDR3; the full variable domain is: EPEVTQTPSHQVTQMGQEVILRCVPISNHLYFYWYRQILGQKVEFLVSFYNNEISEKSEIFDDQFSVERPDGSNFTLKIRSTKLEDSAMYFCASSELGVSPDEQFFGPGTRLTVL.